This T cell receptor (beta chain) came from a study of blood T cell repertoires in COVID-19. Overall study: Samples of COVID-19 (acute and convalescent) were obtained from the United States, Italy and Spain. From T cells, B-cell-depleted T cells, or PBMCs came the material, which was cDNA or gDNA.

Per germline, CDR1 MNHEY and CDR2 SVGAGI. The CDR3 runs 15 residues. Trimming at V came to 6 bases and at J to 4 bases, leaving 8 bases not matched to a gene. As handled by the study authors: How many nucleated cells were present was estimated from reference gene primer amplification. The table came from immunoSEQ multiplex PCR; TCRdb's copy has only in-frame clones and leaves some out. V and J calls and clone size are copied from that table; D and trimming were computed from the DNA. The sample comprises 250,000 to 300,000 clones, 82% of which are singletons, and 2.5% to 3.5% rests with the top ten.

The chain joins TRBV6-5 to TRBJ1-5; 8 bases align to TRBD1. Sample: peripheral blood. The sequence came from a woman aged 18-29 years with acute or convalescent COVID-19. The CDR3 loop is CASRGGTGGNQPQHF. In nucleotides, the CDR3 is TGTGCCAGCAGAGGGGGGACAGGAGGGAATCAGCCCCAGCATTTT.